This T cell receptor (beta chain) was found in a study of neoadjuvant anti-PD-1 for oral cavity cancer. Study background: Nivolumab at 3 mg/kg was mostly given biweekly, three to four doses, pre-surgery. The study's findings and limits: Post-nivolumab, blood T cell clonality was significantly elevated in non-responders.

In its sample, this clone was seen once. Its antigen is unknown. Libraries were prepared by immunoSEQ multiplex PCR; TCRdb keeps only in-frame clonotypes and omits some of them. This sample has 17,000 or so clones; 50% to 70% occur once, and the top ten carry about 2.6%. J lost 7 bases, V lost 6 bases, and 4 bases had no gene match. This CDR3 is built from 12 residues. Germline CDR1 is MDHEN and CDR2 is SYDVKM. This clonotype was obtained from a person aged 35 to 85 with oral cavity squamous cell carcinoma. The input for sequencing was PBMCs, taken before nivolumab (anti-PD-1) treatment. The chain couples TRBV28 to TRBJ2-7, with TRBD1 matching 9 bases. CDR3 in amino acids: CASRQGAGEQYF. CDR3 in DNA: TGTGCCAGCAGACAGGGGGCAGGTGAGCAGTACTTC.